This TCR beta chain appears in the sequencing data of a study of blood T cell repertoires in COVID-19. For the study at large: The United States, Italy and Spain provided the acute and convalescent COVID-19 samples. Sources were T cells, B-cell-depleted T cells, or PBMCs; the material itself was cDNA or gDNA.

This CDR3 comprises 17 residues. The V gene's germline CDR1 is SEHNR and CDR2 FQNEAQ (reference sequence). V was pared by 5 bases and J by 8 bases, with 12 bases of the junction left unmatched. Per the study methods: Cell counts per sample came from amplifying reference gene primers. Measured with immunoSEQ multiplex PCR; TCRdb has only the in-frame clones, and not every one. Clone size and V and J calls were adopted from that table, with D and trimming inferred from the DNA. The sample lists about 140,000 clones; 80% to 85% were seen once. Sequencing was performed on peripheral blood. The source is a human donor in a cohort sampled during active COVID-19. The rearrangement links TRBV7-9 to TRBJ1-4; 12 bases fit TRBD1. The CDR3 reads CASSRGTGGSYREKLFF. The CDR3 bases are TGTGCCAGCAGCCGCGGGACAGGGGGCTCTTATCGAGAAAAACTGTTTTTT.